The 20 T cell receptor beta chains in this list originate from one sample, sequenced in a study of cytomegalovirus exposure and HLA in healthy donors. PCR used 60 Vbeta primers and 13 Jbeta primers. Sequenced by immunoSEQ multiplex PCR; TCRdb stores in-frame clones only, minus some. The table has 170,000 or so clones, over 75% seen once. The sample taken for sequencing was PBMCs. These TCRs come from a woman aged 50 to 65 in good health and CMV-seronegative.

The chain combines TRBV5-1 with TRBJ2-1, with TRBD2 identical over 10 bases. Germline loops: CDR1 SGHRS, CDR2 YFSETQ. The CDR3 is made up of 21 amino acids. V lost 0 bases and J lost 0; bases outside the gene matches: 15. Here the CDR3 DNA reads TGCGCCAGCAGCTTGGTTCGGACTAGCGGACTGAGTGGGAGCTCCTACAATGAGCAGTTCTTC. The encoded protein is CASSLVRTSGLSGSSYNEQFF.

The sample holds a few counts of this clone. V gene TRBV11-2 combines with J gene TRBJ1-4, with 8 bases aligning to TRBD1. Germline-derived CDR1 and CDR2 are SGHAT and FQNNGV. J gave up 7 bases and V 3 bases, and 4 bases lay outside the gene matches. The CDR3 runs 14 residues. CDR3 loop: CASSFGQGGEKLFF. The CDR3 DNA follows: TGTGCCAGCAGCTTTGGACAGGGTGGTGAAAAACTGTTTTTT.

This clone was detected a few times. The rearrangement joins TRBV29-1 to TRBJ1-6; D not resolved. V lost 6 bases and J 7 bases, leaving 10 bases between the germline ends. Germline lookup yields CDR1 SQVTM and CDR2 ANQGSEA. CDR3 length: 12 residues. The CDR3 DNA reads TGCAGCGTCCGGGATGGAAATTCACCCCTCCACTTT. Translation: CSVRDGNSPLHF.

This rearrangement joins TRBV7-2 to TRBJ2-5; 9 nucleotides align to TRBD2. This CDR3 region has 15 residues. The V gene end was trimmed by 4 bases and the J gene end by 2 bases; junction bases not matched to a gene: 5. Germline V gene lookup returns CDR1 SGHTA and CDR2 FQGNSA. As DNA, the CDR3 is TGTGCCAGCAGCTCCCTAGCGGGGTGGCAAGAGACCCAGTACTTC. It codes for CASSSLAGWQETQYF.

The chain recombines TRBV19 with TRBJ2-6, with 8 bases lining up with TRBD1. The germline gives CDR1 LNHDA, CDR2 SQIVND (reference sequence). The V and J ends lost 3 bases and 1 base, in that order; junction bases with no gene match: 5. The CDR3 spans 17 residues. CDR3 nucleotides: TGTGCCAGTAGTATTAAGGACAGGGCATCTGGGGCCAACGTCCTGACTTTC. Amino acids: CASSIKDRASGANVLTF.

The sample holds one count of this clone. The CDR3 nucleotides read TGTGCCAGCAGGCCTTATACAGGGCGTCAGCCCCAGCATTTT. It translates to CASRPYTGRQPQHF. The chain links TRBV28 to TRBJ1-5, with D possibly matching TRBD1 (6 bases). Germline-derived CDR1 and CDR2 are MDHEN and SYDVKM. This CDR3 spans 14 amino acids. V lost 6 bases and J lost 6, with 15 bases in between.

The genes are TRBV27 and TRBJ1-6; D perhaps matches TRBD1 (5 bases). This CDR3 is built from 15 residues. Germline V CDR1 and CDR2: MNHEY, SMNVEV (reference sequence). Trimming cost V 2 bases and J 4 bases, with 9 bases left between them. This chain's CDR3 is CASSLTRAYNSPLHF. In nucleotides, the CDR3 is TGTGCCAGCAGTTTAACCAGGGCTTATAATTCACCCCTCCACTTT.

DNA of the CDR3: TGTGCCAGCAGGCGCCAAGAGACCCAGTACTTC. As protein: CASRRQETQYF. V gene TRBV27 combines with J gene TRBJ2-5; no definite D call. V lost 6 bases to trimming and J lost 1 base, with 3 bases between them. CDR3 length: 11 amino acids. Germline V lookup: CDR1 MNHEY, CDR2 SMNVEV (reference sequence).

The gene calls are TRBV21-1 and TRBJ1-1. TRBV21-1 is labeled a pseudogene. The CDR3 runs to 16 residues. The CDR3 DNA is TGTGCCAGCAGCAAATTGTGCCGGGGGGGACCCACTGAAGCTTTCTTT. Translation: CASSKLCRGGPTEAFF.

This rearrangement joins TRBV7-9 to TRBJ1-1; D possibly corresponds to TRBD1 (5 bases). The germline V gene has CDR1 SEHNR and CDR2 FQNEAQ (reference sequence). Deletions cut 0 bases from V and 0 bases from J, with 8 bases between. This CDR3 comprises 15 residues. The CDR3 here is CASSLATGLNTEAFF. The CDR3 nucleotides read TGTGCCAGCAGCTTAGCCACAGGCTTGAACACTGAAGCTTTCTTT.

The rearrangement links TRBV27 to TRBJ2-5; TRBD1 matches 7 bases. CDR3 length: 16 residues. The germline V gene encodes CDR1 MNHEY and CDR2 SMNVEV (reference sequence). Trimming at V came to 4 bases and at J to 4 bases, leaving 12 bases not matched to a gene. CDR3 coding DNA: TGTGCCAGCAGTTCGACCCTTCAACCAGGGGGAGAGACCCAGTACTTC. It translates to CASSSTLQPGGETQYF.

The chain couples TRBV5-1 to TRBJ2-3; possibly TRBD1 for D (6 bases). V was cut by 5 bases and J by 2 bases, with 18 bases left in between. CDR3 length equals 16 residues. In germline, CDR1 is SGHRS, CDR2 YFSETQ. The CDR3 coding sequence is TGCGCCAGCAGTTCCCCGGGACATATGATCACAGATACGCAGTATTTT. It yields the protein CASSSPGHMITDTQYF.

The J gene is TRBJ1-3, the V gene TRBV27; D gene uncertain. Germline loops: CDR1 MNHEY, CDR2 SMNVEV (reference sequence). This CDR3 spans 14 amino acids. With 6 bases removed from V and 4 bases from J, the gap between germline ends came to 13 bases. This CDR3 is CASSKGSGGNTIYF. The CDR3 DNA follows: TGTGCCAGCAGCAAAGGAAGCGGGGGAAACACCATATATTTT.

This chain links TRBV28 with TRBJ2-3; D is uncertain. CDR1 MDHEN and CDR2 SYDVKM come from the germline V gene. The V gene lost 8 bases and the J gene lost 1 base, with 7 bases spanning the gap. This CDR3 has 12 residues. The CDR3 protein is CASRDGTDTQYF. The CDR3, as DNA: TGTGCCAGCCGCGATGGCACAGATACGCAGTATTTT.

This clone was seen just once. The rearrangement links TRBV28 to TRBJ2-5; 8 bases line up with TRBD1. CDR1 is MDHEN, CDR2 SYDVKM, per germline. The junction had 12 bases not matched to a gene; V was cut back by 11 bases and J by 4 bases. The CDR3 covers 14 residues. The CDR3 is CASRTGSVVETQYF. The CDR3 coding sequence is TGTGCCTCCCGGACAGGGTCCGTAGTAGAGACCCAGTACTTC.

The chain recombines TRBV5-1 with TRBJ1-2, with TRBD1 matching 9 bases. The V segment lost 10 bases and the J segment 8 bases; nucleotides outside the gene matches: 12. The CDR3 spans 13 residues. From germline, CDR1 is SGHRS and CDR2 YFSETQ. DNA of the CDR3: TGCGCCTCTGAAACAGGGGGCGGGCGCGGCTACACCTTC. The encoded protein is CASETGGGRGYTF.

This chain connects TRBV7-2 to TRBJ2-2, with TRBD1 matching 9 bases. The junction had 5 bases not matched to a gene; V was cut back by 1 base and J by 8 bases. This CDR3 contains 15 residues. Germline V gene data show CDR1 as SGHTA and CDR2 as FQGNSA. The CDR3 nucleotides are TGTGCCAGCAGCTTAGGGACAGGGGAGCGGGGGGAGCTGTTTTTT. Translating gives CASSLGTGERGELFF.

The rearrangement joins TRBV19 to TRBJ2-1; 12 nucleotides agree with TRBD2. Trimming at V came to 2 bases and at J to 8 bases, leaving 13 bases not matched to a gene. The CDR3 sequence is 18 residues long. CDR1 is LNHDA, CDR2 SQIVND, per germline (reference sequence). CDR3 nucleotide sequence: TGTGCCAGTAGTATATCGCTTGTCTCTAGCGGGGGGGCCCATGAGCAGTTCTTC. Amino acids: CASSISLVSSGGAHEQFF.

As DNA, the CDR3 is TGCGCCAGCAGCCAAGATAGGGTAGGGGACTACGAGCAGTACTTC. This translates into CASSQDRVGDYEQYF. The chain carries TRBV4-3 and TRBJ2-7; D possibly corresponds to TRBD1 (5 bases). V lost 0 bases, J lost 3 bases, and 12 bases lay in between. Germline V gives CDR1 LGHNA, CDR2 YSLEER. The CDR3 sequence is 15 residues long.

The chain recombines TRBV4-2 with TRBJ1-5; 8 nucleotides agree with TRBD1. The CDR3 loop spans 13 amino acids. Germline V gene data show CDR1 as LGHNA and CDR2 as YNFKEQ. V was pared by 4 bases and J by 4 bases, with 0 bases of the junction left unmatched. For the CDR3, the DNA is TGTGCCAGCAGCCGGGACAGGAATCAGCCCCAGCATTTT. Protein: CASSRDRNQPQHF.